This T cell receptor (beta chain) is from a study of cytomegalovirus exposure and HLA in healthy donors. Study-level information: In an earlier analysis, approximately 120 million unique TCR beta sequences were found from about 179 million T cells.

It was with 60 Vbeta and 13 Jbeta primers that the PCR ran. TCRdb keeps only in-frame clones here, not all; method: immunoSEQ multiplex PCR. The repertoire holds 150,000 to 200,000 clones, 60% to 80% seen once, with 4% to 5% in the top ten. This clone was seen a few times. Its antigen is not identified. V lost 2 bases to trimming and J lost 11 bases, with 16 bases between them. The CDR3 length is 15 residues. CDR1 and CDR2 (germline): LGHNA, YNFKEQ. Study-level points and caveats: Most of the TCR beta V segments (in an earlier analysis) were productive either about 87% or about 30% of the time. Reported findings show TCR beta sequences accurately forecast HLA-A and HLA-B alleles in most subjects. In vitro confirmation showed three CMV-associated chains to be CMV antigen specific.

The TCR sequence derives from a man younger than 35 in good health and CMV-seropositive. Source material: PBMCs. V is TRBV4-2 and J is TRBJ1-6; possibly TRBD1 for D (6 bases). The CDR3 bases are TGTGCCAGCAGCCAAAAGGGGGGGGTGGCGGCACCCCTCCACTTT. Its translation is CASSQKGGVAAPLHF.